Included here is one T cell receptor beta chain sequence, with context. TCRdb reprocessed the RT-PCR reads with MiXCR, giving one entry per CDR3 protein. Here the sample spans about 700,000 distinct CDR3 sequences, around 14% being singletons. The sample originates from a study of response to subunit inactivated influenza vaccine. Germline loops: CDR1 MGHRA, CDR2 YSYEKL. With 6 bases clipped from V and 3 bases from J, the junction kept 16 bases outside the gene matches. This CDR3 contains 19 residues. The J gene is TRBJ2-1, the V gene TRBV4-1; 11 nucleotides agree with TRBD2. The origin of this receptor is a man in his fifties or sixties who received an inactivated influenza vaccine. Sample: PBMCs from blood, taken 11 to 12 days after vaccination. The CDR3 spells CASRGSGLTSGGLYNEQFF. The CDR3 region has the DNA TGCGCCAGCAGGGGGTCGGGACTCACTAGCGGGGGCCTCTACAATGAGCAGTTCTTC.